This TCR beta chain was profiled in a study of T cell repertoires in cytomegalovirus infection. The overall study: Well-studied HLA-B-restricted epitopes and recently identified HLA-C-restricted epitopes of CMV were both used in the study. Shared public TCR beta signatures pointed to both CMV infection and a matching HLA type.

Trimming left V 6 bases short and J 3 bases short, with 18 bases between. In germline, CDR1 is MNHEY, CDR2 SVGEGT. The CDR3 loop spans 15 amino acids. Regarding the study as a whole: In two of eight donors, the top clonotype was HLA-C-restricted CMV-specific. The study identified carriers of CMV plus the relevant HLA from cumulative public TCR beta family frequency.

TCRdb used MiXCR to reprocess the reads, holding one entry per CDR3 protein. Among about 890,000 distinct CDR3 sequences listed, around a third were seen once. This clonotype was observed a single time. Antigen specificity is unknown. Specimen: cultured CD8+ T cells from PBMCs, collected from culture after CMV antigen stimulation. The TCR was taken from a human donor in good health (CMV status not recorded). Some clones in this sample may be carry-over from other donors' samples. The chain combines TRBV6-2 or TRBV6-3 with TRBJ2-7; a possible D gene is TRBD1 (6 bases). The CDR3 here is CASRLDSLGVYEQYF. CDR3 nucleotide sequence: TGTGCCAGCAGACTGGACAGCCTAGGGGTCTACGAGCAGTACTTC.